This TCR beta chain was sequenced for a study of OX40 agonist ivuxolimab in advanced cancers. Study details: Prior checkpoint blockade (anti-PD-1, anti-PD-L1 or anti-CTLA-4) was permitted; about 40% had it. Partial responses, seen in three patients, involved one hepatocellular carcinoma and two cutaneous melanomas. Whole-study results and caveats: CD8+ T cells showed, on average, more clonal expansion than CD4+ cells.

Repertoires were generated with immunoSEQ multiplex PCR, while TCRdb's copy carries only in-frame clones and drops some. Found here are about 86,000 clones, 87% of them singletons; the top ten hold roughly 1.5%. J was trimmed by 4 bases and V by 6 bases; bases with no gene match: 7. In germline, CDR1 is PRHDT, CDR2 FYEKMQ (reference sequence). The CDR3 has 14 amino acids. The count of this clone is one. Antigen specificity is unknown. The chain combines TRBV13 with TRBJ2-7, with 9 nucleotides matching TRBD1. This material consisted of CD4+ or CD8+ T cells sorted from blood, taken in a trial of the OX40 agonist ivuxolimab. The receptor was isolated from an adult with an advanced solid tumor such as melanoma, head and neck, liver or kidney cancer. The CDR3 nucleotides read TGTGCCAGCAGGGCCCGGGACAGGGCTTACGAGCAGTACTTC. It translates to CASRARDRAYEQYF.